The 23 T cell receptor beta chains listed next were all sequenced from one sample in a study of neoadjuvant anti-PD-1 for oral cavity cancer. TCRdb's table, derived via immunoSEQ multiplex PCR, lists solely in-frame clones and lacks some. The repertoire consists of roughly 13,000 clones, with 60% to 70% occurring once and the leading ten covering less than 2.5%. The sequenced sample was PBMCs, obtained before nivolumab (anti-PD-1) treatment. Every receptor here comes from a person aged 35-80 years with oral cavity squamous cell carcinoma.

This clone was seen more than once but under ten times. The rearrangement joins TRBV18 to TRBJ2-7, with 12 positions matching TRBD2. The CDR3 is 15 residues long. The germline V gene has CDR1 KGHSH and CDR2 LQKENI. V gave up 6 bases and J gave up 6 bases; unmatched junction bases: 9. CDR3 DNA sequence: TGTGCCAGCTCCTCCGAGGCTAGCGGGGGGGCCGAGCAGTACTTC. It is translated as CASSSEASGGAEQYF.

J is TRBJ2-7 and V is TRBV11-2; 13 bases are shared with TRBD2. The germline V gene has CDR1 SGHAT and CDR2 FQNNGV. V was pared by 5 bases and J by 3 bases, with 4 bases of the junction left unmatched. The length of the CDR3 is 15 residues. As DNA, the CDR3 is TGTGCCAGCAGCGATAGGACTAGCGGGGGCTACGAGCAGTACTTC. Amino acid sequence: CASSDRTSGGYEQYF.

This clone was counted only a few times. The chain combines TRBV6-1 with TRBJ1-2, with TRBD1 as a possible D gene (6 bases). Germline V gene data show CDR1 as MNHNS and CDR2 as SASEGT. The germline V and J ends were trimmed by 4 bases and 0 bases, with 12 bases remaining between them. The CDR3 is 15 amino acids. This chain's CDR3 is CASSVTGRPNYGYTF. In DNA form, the CDR3 reads TGTGCCAGCAGTGTGACAGGCCGTCCTAACTATGGCTACACCTTC.

The chain is built from TRBV6-1 and TRBJ1-5; D remains ambiguous. The germline V and J ends were trimmed by 0 bases and 5 bases, with 11 bases remaining between them. The CDR3 runs to 15 residues. Germline V gene data show CDR1 as MNHNS and CDR2 as SASEGT. The CDR3 DNA reads TGTGCCAGCAGTGAAGCCACCCCCTCTTATCAGCCCCAGCATTTT. This encodes CASSEATPSYQPQHF.

The chain has TRBV6-5 and TRBJ2-7, with 10 positions matching TRBD1. Germline V gene lookup returns CDR1 MNHEY and CDR2 SVGAGI. V lost 6 bases to trimming and J lost 5 bases; unmatched junction nucleotides: 10. The CDR3 length is 15 residues. The CDR3 is CASRTDRGLRHEQYF. As DNA, the CDR3 is TGTGCCAGCAGGACTGACAGGGGGCTCCGCCACGAGCAGTACTTC.

The chain combines TRBV2 with TRBJ1-5, with D maybe TRBD1 (6 bases). CDR3 length equals 15 residues. CDR1 is SNHLY and CDR2 is FYNNEI in the germline V gene. The ends were cut back, 2 bases at V and 6 bases at J, with 14 bases in the middle. CDR3 residues: CASSEQAGGGQPQHF. DNA for the CDR3: TGTGCCAGCAGTGAACAAGCGGGGGGCGGTCAGCCCCAGCATTTT.

This rearrangement joins TRBV2 to TRBJ2-3, with 8 bases that match TRBD2. Losses at the gene ends were 4 bases for V and 5 bases for J; bases not matched to a gene: 17. Germline V lookup: CDR1 SNHLY, CDR2 FYNNEI. This CDR3 spans 18 amino acids. CDR3 sequence (DNA): TGTGCCAGCAGTGCCGACCCCCGGGGAGCGGGGGTGAGAGATACGCAGTATTTT. It yields the protein CASSADPRGAGVRDTQYF.

The chain is built from TRBV5-1 and TRBJ2-5, with TRBD2 matching 13 bases. With 4 bases clipped from V and 5 bases from J, the junction kept 14 bases outside the gene matches. This CDR3 has 18 amino acids. Germline V gene sequence: CDR1 SGHRS, CDR2 YFSETQ. The CDR3, as DNA: TGCGCCAGCAGCGCGGGGGGACTAGCGGGGCCCAACAGGGAGACCCAGTACTTC. Amino acid sequence: CASSAGGLAGPNRETQYF.

This clone occurred a few times. The J gene is TRBJ2-2, the V gene TRBV5-1; TRBD2 matches 14 bases. Trimming took 4 bases from V and 4 from J; bases not matched to a gene: 12. CDR3 size: 19 residues. Germline V gene sequence: CDR1 SGHRS, CDR2 YFSETQ. The CDR3 bases are TGCGCCAGCAGCACAACCGCGGGACTAGCGGGAGCGGTCACCGGGGAGCTGTTTTTT. This codes for CASSTTAGLAGAVTGELFF.

This sequence joins TRBV30 and TRBJ1-1; D unclear. V was pared by 8 bases and J by 2 bases, with 15 bases between. CDR3 size: 13 residues. The germline gives CDR1 GTSNPN, CDR2 SVGIG (reference sequence). This CDR3 reads CAGLVGSNTEAFF. In DNA, the CDR3 is TGTGCCGGCCTAGTGGGGAGCAACACTGAAGCTTTCTTT.

This clone was found a few times. The V and J genes are TRBV7-3 and TRBJ1-2; perhaps TRBD1 as D (6 bases). The length of the CDR3 is 13 residues. CDR1 SGHTA and CDR2 FQGTGA come from the germline V gene. Trimming took 3 bases from V and 6 from J, leaving 11 bases between them. The CDR3 DNA is TGTGCCAGCAGCTTCGGACAGACGGATGGCTACACCTTC. Translating gives CASSFGQTDGYTF.

The chain carries TRBV5-1 and TRBJ2-2; TRBD1 agrees at 9 bases. The germline gives CDR1 SGHRS, CDR2 YFSETQ. The CDR3 has 18 residues. The J segment lost 1 base and the V segment lost 1 base, leaving 8 bases of the junction unmatched. Here the CDR3 reads CASSLSPGQGQNTGELFF. The DNA for the CDR3 is TGCGCCAGCAGCTTGTCCCCCGGACAGGGGCAGAACACCGGGGAGCTGTTTTTT.

V gene TRBV6-1 combines with J gene TRBJ2-7, with 14 bases aligning to TRBD2. The J segment lost 3 bases and the V segment lost 2 bases, leaving 15 bases of the junction unmatched. Germline loops: CDR1 MNHNS, CDR2 SASEGT. The CDR3 covers 20 residues. CDR3 sequence: CASSESSQGLAGVWGYEQYF. The CDR3 nucleotides are TGTGCCAGCAGTGAATCTTCGCAGGGACTAGCGGGAGTTTGGGGCTACGAGCAGTACTTC.

The chain links TRBV25-1 to TRBJ1-2, with 11 bases identical to TRBD1. The V gene end was trimmed by 8 bases and the J gene end by 7 bases; junction bases not matched to a gene: 9. Germline V gives CDR1 MGHDK, CDR2 SYGVNS. The CDR3 length is 14 residues. The CDR3: CASAASGTGGGYTF. For the CDR3, the DNA is TGTGCCAGCGCGGCCTCCGGGACAGGGGGTGGCTACACCTTC.

Here the CDR3 DNA reads TGTGCCAGCAGCTCCAGGGTATTGGCTAGCGGGATCAGCGAGCAGTACTTC. Its protein product is CASSSRVLASGISEQYF. The chain is built from TRBV11-1 and TRBJ2-7, with 9 bases matching TRBD2. This CDR3 has 17 residues. V lost 4 bases to trimming and J lost 6 bases; unmatched junction nucleotides: 16. Germline V CDR1 and CDR2: SGHAT, FQDESV (reference sequence).

This chain links TRBV6-1 with TRBJ2-5; a possible D gene is TRBD2 (6 bases). The germline CDR1 and CDR2 sequences are MNHNS and SASEGT. The V end was cut by 6 bases, the J end by 5 bases, with 16 bases between. The CDR3 extends over 14 amino acids. Written as DNA, the CDR3 is TGTGCCAGCAGGGGACTCCCCGAGCGGGAGACCCAGTACTTC. Protein sequence: CASRGLPERETQYF.

The chain is built from TRBV27 and TRBJ1-6; 8 bases are shared with TRBD1. CDR1 is MNHEY, CDR2 SMNVEV, per germline (reference sequence). Trimming took 5 bases from V and 6 from J; bases not matched to a gene: 3. There are 14 residues in the CDR3. CDR3 loop: CASSLGQVNSPLHF. CDR3 nucleotide sequence: TGTGCCAGCAGTCTGGGACAGGTTAATTCACCCCTCCACTTT.

This clone was found once. The chain combines TRBV6-4 with TRBJ2-1; unclear D gene. V lost 1 base and J lost 0, with 7 bases in between. Germline V gene sequence: CDR1 MRHNA, CDR2 SNTAGT. CDR3 length equals 15 residues. CDR3: CASSDLLGSYNEQFF. CDR3 sequence (DNA): TGTGCCAGCAGTGACTTATTAGGCTCCTACAATGAGCAGTTCTTC.

The V and J genes are TRBV4-1 and TRBJ1-1, with TRBD1 matching over 7 bases. CDR3 length equals 14 residues. Germline V CDR1 and CDR2: MGHRA, YSYEKL. V lost 2 bases and J lost 4; bases outside the gene matches: 4. The CDR3 DNA reads TGCGCCAGCAGCCAATCCACAGGGGTCACTGAAGCTTTCTTT. Translating gives CASSQSTGVTEAFF.

This clone was counted only a few times. The genes are TRBV5-1 and TRBJ1-2, with a weak D call TRBD1 (6 bases). In germline, CDR1 is SGHRS, CDR2 YFSETQ. V lost 4 bases and J lost 6, with 16 bases in between. CDR3 size: 14 residues. As DNA, the CDR3 is TGCGCCAGCAGCAAAGAGGGGGGCGGAGATGGCTACACCTTC. Translation gives CASSKEGGGDGYTF.

The chain recombines TRBV10-3 with TRBJ2-3; D is unclear. Trimming removed 4 bases at V and 1 base at J, with 9 bases between. CDR3 size: 14 residues. Germline V gene sequence: CDR1 ENHRY, CDR2 SYGVKD. CDR3 sequence: CAISGSFRTDTQYF. CDR3 nucleotide sequence: TGTGCCATCAGTGGAAGCTTTCGCACAGATACGCAGTATTTT.

The chain joins TRBV4-1 to TRBJ1-2; D possibly corresponds to TRBD1 (5 bases). The germline gives CDR1 MGHRA, CDR2 YSYEKL. This CDR3 contains 15 residues. The V and J ends lost 0 bases and 3 bases respectively, with 11 bases between them. The CDR3 DNA reads TGCGCCAGCAGCCAAGATAGGGCAGGGCACTATGGCTACACCTTC. It is translated as CASSQDRAGHYGYTF.

The chain joins TRBV10-3 to TRBJ2-5, with no clear D. The length of the CDR3 is 15 residues. Germline CDR1 is ENHRY and CDR2 is SYGVKD. V lost 2 bases and J lost 1, with 11 bases in between. The chain's CDR3 is CAISEAKGTQETQYF. The CDR3 DNA sequence: TGTGCCATCAGTGAGGCCAAGGGAACCCAAGAGACCCAGTACTTC.